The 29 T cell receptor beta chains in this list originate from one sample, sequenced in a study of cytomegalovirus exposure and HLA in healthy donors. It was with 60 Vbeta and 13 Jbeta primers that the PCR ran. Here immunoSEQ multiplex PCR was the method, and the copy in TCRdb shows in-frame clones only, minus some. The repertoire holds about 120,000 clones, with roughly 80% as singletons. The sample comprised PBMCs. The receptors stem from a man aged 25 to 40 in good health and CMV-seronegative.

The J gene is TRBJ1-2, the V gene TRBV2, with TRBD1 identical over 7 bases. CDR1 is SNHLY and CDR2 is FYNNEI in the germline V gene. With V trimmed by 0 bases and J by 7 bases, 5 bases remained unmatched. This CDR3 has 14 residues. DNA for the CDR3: TGTGCCAGCAGTGAAGCGCTTCAGGGGGGTGGCTACACCTTC. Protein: CASSEALQGGGYTF.

CDR3 DNA: TGTGCCAGCAGCTTAGCCCTAACAGGGAACTCCTACGAGCAGTACTTC. Its protein product is CASSLALTGNSYEQYF. The chain is built from TRBV7-2 and TRBJ2-7, with D possibly TRBD1 on 6 matching bases. The CDR3 runs to 16 residues. Germline CDR1 reads SGHTA; CDR2 reads FQGNSA. V was clipped by 0 bases and J by 0 bases, with 12 bases between them. The variable domain in full, completed from reference TRBV7-2 and TRBJ2-7, reads GAGVSQSPSNKVTEKGKDVELRCDPISGHTALYWYRQSLGQGLEFLIYFQGNSAPDKSGLPSDRFSAERTGGSVSTLTIQRTQQEDSAVYLCASSLALTGNSYEQYFGPGTRLTVT.

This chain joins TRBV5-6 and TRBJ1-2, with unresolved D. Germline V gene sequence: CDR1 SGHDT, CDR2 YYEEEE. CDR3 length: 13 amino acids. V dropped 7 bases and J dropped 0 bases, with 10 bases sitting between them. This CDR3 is CASQEESNYGYTF. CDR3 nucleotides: TGTGCCAGCCAAGAGGAATCTAACTATGGCTACACCTTC. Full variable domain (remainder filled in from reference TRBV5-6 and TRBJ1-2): DAGVTQSPTHLIKTRGQQVTLRCSPKSGHDTVSWYQQALGQGPQFIFQYYEEEERQRGNFPDRFSGHQFPNYSSELNVNALLLGDSALYLCASQEESNYGYTFGSGTRLTVV.

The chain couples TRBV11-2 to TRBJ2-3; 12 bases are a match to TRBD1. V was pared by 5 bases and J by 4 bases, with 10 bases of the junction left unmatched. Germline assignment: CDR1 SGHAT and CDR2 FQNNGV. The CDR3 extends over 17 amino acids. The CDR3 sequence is CASSRVPGQGAADTQYF. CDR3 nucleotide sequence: TGTGCCAGCAGCAGGGTTCCGGGACAGGGGGCCGCAGATACGCAGTATTTT.

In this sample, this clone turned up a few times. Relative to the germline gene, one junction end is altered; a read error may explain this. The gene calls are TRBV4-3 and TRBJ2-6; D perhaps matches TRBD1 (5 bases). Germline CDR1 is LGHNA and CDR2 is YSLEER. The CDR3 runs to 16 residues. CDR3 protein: CASSQDTLFGANGLTF. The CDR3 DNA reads TGCGCCAGCAGCCAAGATACTCTCTTTGGGGCCAACGGCCTGACTTTC.

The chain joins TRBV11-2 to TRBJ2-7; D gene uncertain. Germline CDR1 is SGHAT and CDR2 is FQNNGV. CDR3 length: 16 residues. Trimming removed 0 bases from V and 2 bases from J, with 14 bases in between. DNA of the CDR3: TGTGCCAGCAGCTTAGATAATTGGCTGATGACCTACGAGCAGTACTTC. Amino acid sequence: CASSLDNWLMTYEQYF.

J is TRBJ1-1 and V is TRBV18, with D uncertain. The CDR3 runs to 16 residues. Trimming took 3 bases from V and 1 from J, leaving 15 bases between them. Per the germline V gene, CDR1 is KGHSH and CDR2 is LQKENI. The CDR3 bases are TGTGCCAGCTCACCCCTTGACCCACAGAGGAACACTGAAGCTTTCTTT. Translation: CASSPLDPQRNTEAFF. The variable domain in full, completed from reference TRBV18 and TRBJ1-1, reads NAGVMQNPRHLVRRRGQEARLRCSPMKGHSHVYWYRQLPEEGLKFMVYLQKENIIDESGMPKERFSAEFPKEGPSILRIQQVVRGDSAAYFCASSPLDPQRNTEAFFGQGTRLTVV.

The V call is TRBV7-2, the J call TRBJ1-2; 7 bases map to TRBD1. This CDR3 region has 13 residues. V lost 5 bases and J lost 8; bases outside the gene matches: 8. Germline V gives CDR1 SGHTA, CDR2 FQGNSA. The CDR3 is CASSDDRAKGYTF. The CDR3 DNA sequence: TGTGCCAGCAGCGACGACAGGGCCAAAGGCTACACCTTC.

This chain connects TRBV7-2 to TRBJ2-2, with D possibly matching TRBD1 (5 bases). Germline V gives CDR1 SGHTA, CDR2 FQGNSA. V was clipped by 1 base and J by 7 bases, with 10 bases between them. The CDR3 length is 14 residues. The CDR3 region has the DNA TGTGCCAGCAGCTTAGGGGGCGGCGGCGGGGAGCTGTTTTTT. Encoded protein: CASSLGGGGGELFF.

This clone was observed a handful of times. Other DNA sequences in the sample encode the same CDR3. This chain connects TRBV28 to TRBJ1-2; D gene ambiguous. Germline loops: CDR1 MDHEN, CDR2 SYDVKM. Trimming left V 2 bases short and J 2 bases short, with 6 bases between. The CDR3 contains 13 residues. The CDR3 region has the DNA TGTGCCAGCAGTTTAACGGGGAACTATGGCTACACCTTC. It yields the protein CASSLTGNYGYTF.

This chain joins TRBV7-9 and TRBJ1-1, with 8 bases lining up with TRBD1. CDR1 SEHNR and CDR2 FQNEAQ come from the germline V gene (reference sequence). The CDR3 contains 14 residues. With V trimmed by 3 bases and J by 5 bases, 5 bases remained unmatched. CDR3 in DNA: TGTGCCAGCAGCTTGACAGGGGTGGGAACTGAAGCTTTCTTT. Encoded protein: CASSLTGVGTEAFF.

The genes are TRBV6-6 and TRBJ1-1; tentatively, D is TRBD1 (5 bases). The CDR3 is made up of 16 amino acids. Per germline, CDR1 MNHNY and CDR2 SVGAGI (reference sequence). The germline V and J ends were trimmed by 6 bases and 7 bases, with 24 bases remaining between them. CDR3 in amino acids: CASSRRSEWQGREAFF. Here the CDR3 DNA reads TGTGCCAGCAGCCGTAGGTCCGAATGGCAGGGCCGTGAAGCTTTCTTT.

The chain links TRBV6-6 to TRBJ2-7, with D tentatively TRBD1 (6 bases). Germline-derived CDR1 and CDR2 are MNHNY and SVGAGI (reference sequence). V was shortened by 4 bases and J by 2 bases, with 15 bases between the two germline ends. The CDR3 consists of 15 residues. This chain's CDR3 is CASSSPRQVTYEQYF. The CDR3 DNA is TGTGCCAGCAGTTCCCCCCGACAGGTAACCTACGAGCAGTACTTC.

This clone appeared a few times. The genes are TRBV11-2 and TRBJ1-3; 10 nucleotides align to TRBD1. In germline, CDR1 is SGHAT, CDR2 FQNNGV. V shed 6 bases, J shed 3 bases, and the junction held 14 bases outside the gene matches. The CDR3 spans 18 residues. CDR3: CASSLRGRGQGIGNTIYF. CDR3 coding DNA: TGTGCCAGCAGTCTCCGTGGCCGGGGACAGGGGATTGGAAACACCATATATTTT.

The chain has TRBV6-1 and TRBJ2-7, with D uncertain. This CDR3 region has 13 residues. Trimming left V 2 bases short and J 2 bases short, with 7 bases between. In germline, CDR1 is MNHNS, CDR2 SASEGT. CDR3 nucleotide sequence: TGTGCCAGCAGTGAACCAGGCACCTACGAGCAGTACTTC. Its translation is CASSEPGTYEQYF.

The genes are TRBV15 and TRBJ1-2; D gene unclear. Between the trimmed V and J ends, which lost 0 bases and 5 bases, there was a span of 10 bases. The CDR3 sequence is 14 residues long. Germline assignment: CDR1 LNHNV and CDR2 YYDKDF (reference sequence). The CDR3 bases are TGTGCCACCAGCAGAGATATGACGACTTATGGCTACACCTTC. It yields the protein CATSRDMTTYGYTF.

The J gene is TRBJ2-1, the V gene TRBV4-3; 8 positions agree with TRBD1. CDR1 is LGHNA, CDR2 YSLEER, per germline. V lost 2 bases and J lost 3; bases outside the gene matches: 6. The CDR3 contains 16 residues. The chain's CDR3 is CASSQYSGTGYNEQFF. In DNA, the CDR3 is TGCGCCAGCAGCCAATACTCCGGGACAGGCTACAATGAGCAGTTCTTC.

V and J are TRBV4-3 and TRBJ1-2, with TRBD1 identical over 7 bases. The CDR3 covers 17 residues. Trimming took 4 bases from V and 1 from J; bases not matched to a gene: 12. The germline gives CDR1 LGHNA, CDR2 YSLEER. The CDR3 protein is CASSPQWGTEFNYGYTF. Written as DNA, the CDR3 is TGCGCCAGCAGCCCGCAATGGGGGACAGAATTTAACTATGGCTACACCTTC.

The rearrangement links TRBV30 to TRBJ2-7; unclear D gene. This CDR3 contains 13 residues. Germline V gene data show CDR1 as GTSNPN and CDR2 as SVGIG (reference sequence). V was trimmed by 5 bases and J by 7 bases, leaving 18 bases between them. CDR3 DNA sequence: TGTGCCTGGGGATCCCTAGATTACGTGGAGCAGTACTTC. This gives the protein CAWGSLDYVEQYF.

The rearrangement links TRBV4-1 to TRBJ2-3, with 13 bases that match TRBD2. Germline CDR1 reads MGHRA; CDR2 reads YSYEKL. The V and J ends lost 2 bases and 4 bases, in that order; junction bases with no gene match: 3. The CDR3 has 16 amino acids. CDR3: CASSQRTSGGSDTQYF. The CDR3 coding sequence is TGCGCCAGCAGCCAAAGGACTAGCGGGGGCTCAGATACGCAGTATTTT.

The CDR3 bases are TGTGCCAGCAGACGGGGGGGTCAGGGGAACACTGAAGCTTTCTTT. Its protein product is CASRRGGQGNTEAFF. The chain couples TRBV28 to TRBJ1-1; TRBD1 might be the D (5 bases). The V gene lost 6 bases and the J gene lost 1 base, with 15 bases spanning the gap. The CDR3 length is 15 residues. Germline values: CDR1 MDHEN, CDR2 SYDVKM. Combining the CDR3 with reference TRBV28 and TRBJ1-1 gives the whole variable domain DVKVTQSSRYLVKRTGEKVFLECVQDMDHENMFWYRQDPGLGLRLIYFSYDVKMKEKGDIPEGYSVSREKKERFSLILESASTNQTSMYLCASRRGGQGNTEAFFGQGTRLTVV.

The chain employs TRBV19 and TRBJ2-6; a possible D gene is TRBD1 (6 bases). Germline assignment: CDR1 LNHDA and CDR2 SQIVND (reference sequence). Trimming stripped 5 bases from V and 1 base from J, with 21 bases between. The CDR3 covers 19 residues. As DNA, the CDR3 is TGTGCCAGTAGTGCGAATCAGGGGAGAGCCCTTTCTGGGGCCAACGTCCTGACTTTC. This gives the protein CASSANQGRALSGANVLTF.

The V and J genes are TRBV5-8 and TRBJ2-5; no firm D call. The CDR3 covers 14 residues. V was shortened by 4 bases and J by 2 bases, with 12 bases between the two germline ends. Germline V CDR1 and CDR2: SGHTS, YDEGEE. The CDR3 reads CASSPREIQETQYF. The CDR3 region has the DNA TGTGCCAGCAGCCCCCGCGAGATTCAAGAGACCCAGTACTTC.

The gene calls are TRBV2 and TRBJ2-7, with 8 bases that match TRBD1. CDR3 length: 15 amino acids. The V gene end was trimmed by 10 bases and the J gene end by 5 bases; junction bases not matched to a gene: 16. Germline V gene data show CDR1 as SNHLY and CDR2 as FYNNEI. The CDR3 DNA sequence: TGTGCCACAGAACCGGACAGGGATCCCCTCGACGAGCAGTACTTC. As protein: CATEPDRDPLDEQYF.

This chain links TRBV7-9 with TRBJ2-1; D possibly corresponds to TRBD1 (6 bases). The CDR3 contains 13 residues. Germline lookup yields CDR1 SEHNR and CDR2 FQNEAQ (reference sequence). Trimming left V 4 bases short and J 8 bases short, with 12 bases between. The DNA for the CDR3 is TGTGCCAGCAGCTCCACAGGGACATATGAGCAGTTCTTC. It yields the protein CASSSTGTYEQFF.

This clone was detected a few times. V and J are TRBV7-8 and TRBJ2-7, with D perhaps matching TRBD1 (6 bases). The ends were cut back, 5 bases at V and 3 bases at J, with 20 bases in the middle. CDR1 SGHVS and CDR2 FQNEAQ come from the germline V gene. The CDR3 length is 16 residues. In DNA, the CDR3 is TGTGCCAGCAGCGTGTTACAGGGAGTTGGGGTCTACGAGCAGTACTTC. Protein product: CASSVLQGVGVYEQYF.

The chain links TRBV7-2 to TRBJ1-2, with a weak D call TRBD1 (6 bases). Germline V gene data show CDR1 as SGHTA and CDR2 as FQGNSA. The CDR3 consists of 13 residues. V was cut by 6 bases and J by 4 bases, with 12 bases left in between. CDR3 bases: TGTGCCAGCAGTTACGACAGGCGCTATGGCTACACCTTC. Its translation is CASSYDRRYGYTF. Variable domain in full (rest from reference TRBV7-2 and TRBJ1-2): GAGVSQSPSNKVTEKGKDVELRCDPISGHTALYWYRQSLGQGLEFLIYFQGNSAPDKSGLPSDRFSAERTGGSVSTLTIQRTQQEDSAVYLCASSYDRRYGYTFGSGTRLTVV.

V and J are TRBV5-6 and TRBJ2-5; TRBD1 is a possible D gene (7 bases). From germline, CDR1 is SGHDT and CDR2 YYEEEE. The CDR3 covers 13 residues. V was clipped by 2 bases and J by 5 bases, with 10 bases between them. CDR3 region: CASSLPGGETQYF. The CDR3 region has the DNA TGTGCCAGCAGCTTACCAGGGGGGGAGACCCAGTACTTC.

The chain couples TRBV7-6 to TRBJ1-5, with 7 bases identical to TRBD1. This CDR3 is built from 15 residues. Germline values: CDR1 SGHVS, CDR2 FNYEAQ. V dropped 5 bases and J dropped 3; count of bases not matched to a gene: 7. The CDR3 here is CASSPYQGDNQPQHF. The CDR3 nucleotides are TGTGCCAGCAGCCCGTACCAGGGGGACAATCAGCCCCAGCATTTT.